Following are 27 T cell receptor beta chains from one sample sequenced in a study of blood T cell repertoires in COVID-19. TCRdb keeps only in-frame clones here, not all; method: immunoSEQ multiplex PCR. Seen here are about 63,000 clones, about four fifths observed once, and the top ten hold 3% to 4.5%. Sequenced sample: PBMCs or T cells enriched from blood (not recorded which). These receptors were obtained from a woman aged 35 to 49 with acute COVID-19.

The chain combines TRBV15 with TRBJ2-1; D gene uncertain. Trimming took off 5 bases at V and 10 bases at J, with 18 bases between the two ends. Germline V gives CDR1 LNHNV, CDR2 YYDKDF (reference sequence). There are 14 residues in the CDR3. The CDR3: CATSSTKSRSEQFF. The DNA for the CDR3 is TGTGCCACCAGCTCCACAAAAAGTCGGAGCGAGCAGTTCTTC.

The CDR3 loop is CASSLAGAGANVLTF. The CDR3 region has the DNA TGTGCCAGCAGCTTAGCAGGGGCTGGGGCCAACGTCCTGACTTTC. V usage is TRBV7-3 and J usage is TRBJ2-6; D might be TRBD1 (6 bases). The length of the CDR3 is 15 residues. Trimming stripped 2 bases from V and 2 bases from J, with 7 bases between. CDR1 is SGHTA, CDR2 FQGTGA, per germline.

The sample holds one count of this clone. The CDR3: CASSLARSSYEQYF. CDR3 coding DNA: TGTGCCAGCAGCCTTGCAAGGAGCTCCTACGAGCAGTACTTC. The chain combines TRBV7-9 with TRBJ2-7; D remains unclear. Germline V gene sequence: CDR1 SEHNR, CDR2 FQNEAQ (reference sequence). V lost 5 bases, J lost 0 bases, and 11 bases lay in between. The CDR3 runs 14 residues.

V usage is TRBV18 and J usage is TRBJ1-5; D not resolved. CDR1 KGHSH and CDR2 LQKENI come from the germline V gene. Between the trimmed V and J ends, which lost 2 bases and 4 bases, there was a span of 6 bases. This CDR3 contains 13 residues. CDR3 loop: CASSPTQNQPQHF. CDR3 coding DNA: TGTGCCAGCTCACCAACGCAGAATCAGCCCCAGCATTTT. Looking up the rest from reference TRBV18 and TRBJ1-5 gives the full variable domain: NAGVMQNPRHLVRRRGQEARLRCSPMKGHSHVYWYRQLPEEGLKFMVYLQKENIIDESGMPKERFSAEFPKEGPSILRIQQVVRGDSAAYFCASSPTQNQPQHFGDGTRLSIL.

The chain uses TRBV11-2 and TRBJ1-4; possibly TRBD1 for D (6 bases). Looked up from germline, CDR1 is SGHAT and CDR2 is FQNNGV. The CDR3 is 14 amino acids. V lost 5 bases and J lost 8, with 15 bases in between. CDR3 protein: CASSQLITGEKLFF. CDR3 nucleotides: TGTGCCAGCAGCCAATTAATCACAGGGGAAAAACTGTTTTTT.

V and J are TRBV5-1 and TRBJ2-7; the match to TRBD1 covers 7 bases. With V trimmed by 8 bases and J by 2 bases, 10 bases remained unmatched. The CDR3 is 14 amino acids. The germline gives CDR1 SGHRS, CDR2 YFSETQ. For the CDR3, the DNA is TGCGCCAGTCGCTCGAGGGGGCAAACCTACGAGCAGTACGTC. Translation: CASRSRGQTYEQYV.

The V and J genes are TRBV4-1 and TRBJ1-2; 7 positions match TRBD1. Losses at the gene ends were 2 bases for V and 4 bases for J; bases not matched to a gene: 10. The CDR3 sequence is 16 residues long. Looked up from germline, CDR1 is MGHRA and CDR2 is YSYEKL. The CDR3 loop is CASSQTAGQPFYGYTF. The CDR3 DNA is TGCGCCAGCAGCCAAACCGCGGGACAGCCTTTCTATGGCTACACCTTC.

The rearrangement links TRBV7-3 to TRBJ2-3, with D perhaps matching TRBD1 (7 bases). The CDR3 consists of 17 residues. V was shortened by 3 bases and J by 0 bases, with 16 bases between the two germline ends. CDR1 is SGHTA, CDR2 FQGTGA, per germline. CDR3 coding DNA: TGTGCCAGCAGCTTGCGGGACAGAACTACTAGCACAGATACGCAGTATTTT. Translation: CASSLRDRTTSTDTQYF.

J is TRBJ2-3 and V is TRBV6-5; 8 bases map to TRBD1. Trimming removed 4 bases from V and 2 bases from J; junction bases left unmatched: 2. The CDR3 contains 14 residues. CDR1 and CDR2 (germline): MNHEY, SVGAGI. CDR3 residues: CASSFQGATDTQYF. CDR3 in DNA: TGTGCCAGCAGTTTCCAGGGGGCCACAGATACGCAGTATTTT.

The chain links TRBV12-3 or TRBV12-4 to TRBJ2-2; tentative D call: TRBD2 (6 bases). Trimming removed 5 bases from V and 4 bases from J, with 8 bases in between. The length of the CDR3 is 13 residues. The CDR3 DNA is TGTGCCAGCAGTAACGGGGGCACCGGGGAGCTGTTTTTT. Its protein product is CASSNGGTGELFF.

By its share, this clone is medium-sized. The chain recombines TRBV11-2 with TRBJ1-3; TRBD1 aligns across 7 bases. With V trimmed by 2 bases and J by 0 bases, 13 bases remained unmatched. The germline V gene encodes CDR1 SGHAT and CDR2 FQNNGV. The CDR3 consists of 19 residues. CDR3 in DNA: TGTGCCAGCAGCTTATCAGGGGGTTCAGGATTTTCCTCTGGAAACACCATATATTTT. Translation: CASSLSGGSGFSSGNTIYF. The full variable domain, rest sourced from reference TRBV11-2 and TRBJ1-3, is EAGVAQSPRYKIIEKRQSVAFWCNPISGHATLYWYQQILGQGPKLLIQFQNNGVVDDSQLPKDRFSAERLKGVDSTLKIQPAKLEDSAVYLCASSLSGGSGFSSGNTIYFGEGSWLTVV.

The CDR3 reads CASIQRGTDTQYF. The CDR3 bases are TGTGCCAGCATCCAACGCGGCACAGATACGCAGTATTTT. The chain couples TRBV6-5 to TRBJ2-3; D is uncertain. Deletions cut 7 bases from V and 1 base from J, with 9 bases between. The CDR3 consists of 13 residues. In germline, CDR1 is MNHEY, CDR2 SVGAGI.

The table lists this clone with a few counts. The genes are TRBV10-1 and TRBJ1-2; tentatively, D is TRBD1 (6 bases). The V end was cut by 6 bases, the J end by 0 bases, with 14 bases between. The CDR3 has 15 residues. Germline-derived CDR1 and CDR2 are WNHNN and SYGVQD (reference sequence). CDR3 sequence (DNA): TGCGCCAGCAGCCCCCCAGGGGCCTCTAACTATGGCTACACCTTC. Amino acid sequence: CASSPPGASNYGYTF.

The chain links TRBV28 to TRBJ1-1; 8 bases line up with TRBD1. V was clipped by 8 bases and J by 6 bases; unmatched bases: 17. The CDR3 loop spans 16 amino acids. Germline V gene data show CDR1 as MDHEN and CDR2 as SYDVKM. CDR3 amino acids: CASGFPGQDWGAEAFF. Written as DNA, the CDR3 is TGTGCCAGCGGGTTCCCGGGACAGGATTGGGGGGCTGAAGCTTTCTTT.

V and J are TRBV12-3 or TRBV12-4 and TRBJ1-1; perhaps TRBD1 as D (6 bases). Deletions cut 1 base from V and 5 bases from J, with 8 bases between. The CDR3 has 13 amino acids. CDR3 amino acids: CASSLGQGTEAFF. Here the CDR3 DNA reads TGTGCCAGCAGTTTAGGTCAGGGGACTGAAGCTTTCTTT.

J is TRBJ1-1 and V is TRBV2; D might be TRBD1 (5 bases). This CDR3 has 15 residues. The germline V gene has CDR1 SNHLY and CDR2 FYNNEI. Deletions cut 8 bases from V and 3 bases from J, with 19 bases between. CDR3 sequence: CASGRNPDKDTEAFF. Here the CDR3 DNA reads TGTGCCAGCGGACGTAACCCGGACAAGGACACTGAAGCTTTCTTT.

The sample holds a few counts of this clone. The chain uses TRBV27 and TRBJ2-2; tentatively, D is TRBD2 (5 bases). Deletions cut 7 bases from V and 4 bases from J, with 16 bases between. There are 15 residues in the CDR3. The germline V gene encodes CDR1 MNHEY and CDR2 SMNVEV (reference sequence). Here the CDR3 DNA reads TGTGCCAGCAATATGAGGACGGGAACCACCGGGGAGCTGTTTTTT. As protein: CASNMRTGTTGELFF.

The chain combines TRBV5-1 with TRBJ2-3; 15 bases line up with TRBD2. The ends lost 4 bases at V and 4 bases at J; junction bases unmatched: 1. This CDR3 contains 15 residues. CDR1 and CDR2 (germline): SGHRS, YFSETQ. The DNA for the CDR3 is TGCGCCAGCAGCCGGACTAGCGGGGGGGCAGATACGCAGTATTTT. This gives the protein CASSRTSGGADTQYF.

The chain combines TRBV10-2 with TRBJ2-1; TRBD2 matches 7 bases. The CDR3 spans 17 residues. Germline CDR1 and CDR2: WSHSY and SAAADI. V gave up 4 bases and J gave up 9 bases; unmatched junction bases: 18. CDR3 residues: CASSGRAGDSLSCEQFF. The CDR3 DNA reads TGCGCCAGCAGTGGAAGGGCGGGAGACTCGCTTTCTTGTGAGCAGTTCTTC.

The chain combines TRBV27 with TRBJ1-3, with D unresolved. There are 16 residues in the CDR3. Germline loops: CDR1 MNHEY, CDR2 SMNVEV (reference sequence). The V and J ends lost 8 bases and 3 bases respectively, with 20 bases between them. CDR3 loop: CASLQRRPLHGNTIYF. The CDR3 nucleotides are TGTGCCAGCCTTCAAAGGAGACCTCTGCATGGAAACACCATATATTTT.

Written as DNA, the CDR3 is TGTGCCAGCAGCCAGGGGGTTGACAATCAGCCCCAGCATTTT. Protein sequence: CASSQGVDNQPQHF. This chain uses TRBV2 with TRBJ1-5, with TRBD1 identical over 7 bases. Losses at the gene ends were 6 bases for V and 3 bases for J; bases not matched to a gene: 5. The CDR3 has 14 residues. The germline gives CDR1 SNHLY, CDR2 FYNNEI.

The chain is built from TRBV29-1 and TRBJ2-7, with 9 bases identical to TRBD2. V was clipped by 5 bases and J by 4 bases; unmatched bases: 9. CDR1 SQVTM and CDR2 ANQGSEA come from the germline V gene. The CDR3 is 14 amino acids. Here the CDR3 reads CSVRGGTSPYEQYF. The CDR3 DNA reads TGCAGCGTTAGGGGGGGGACTAGCCCATACGAGCAGTACTTC.

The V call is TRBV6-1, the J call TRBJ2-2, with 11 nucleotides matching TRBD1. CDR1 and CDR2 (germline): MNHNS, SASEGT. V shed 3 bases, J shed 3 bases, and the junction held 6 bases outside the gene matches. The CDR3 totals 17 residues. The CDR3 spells CASSEIADRGHTGELFF. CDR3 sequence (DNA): TGTGCCAGCAGTGAGATTGCGGACAGGGGGCACACCGGGGAGCTGTTTTTT.

This CDR3 reads CASSLLAGSAGELFF. CDR3 nucleotides: TGTGCCAGCAGTTTATTAGCGGGTTCGGCAGGGGAGCTGTTTTTT. The chain carries TRBV28 and TRBJ2-2; 7 positions agree with TRBD2. The germline CDR1 and CDR2 sequences are MDHEN and SYDVKM. The CDR3 extends over 15 amino acids. V gave up 1 base and J gave up 8 bases; unmatched junction bases: 7.

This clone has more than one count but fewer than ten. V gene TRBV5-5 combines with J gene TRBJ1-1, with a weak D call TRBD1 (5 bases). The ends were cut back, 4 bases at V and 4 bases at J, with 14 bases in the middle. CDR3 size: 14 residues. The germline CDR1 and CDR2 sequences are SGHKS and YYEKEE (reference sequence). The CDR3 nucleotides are TGTGCCAGCAGCCCTTGGGGGGTCGCCACTGAAGCTTTCTTT. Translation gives CASSPWGVATEAFF. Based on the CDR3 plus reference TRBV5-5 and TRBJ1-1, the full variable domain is DAGVTQSPTHLIKTRGQQVTLRCSPISGHKSVSWYQQVLGQGPQFIFQYYEKEERGRGNFPDRFSARQFPNYSSELNVNALLLGDSALYLCASSPWGVATEAFFGQGTRLTVV.

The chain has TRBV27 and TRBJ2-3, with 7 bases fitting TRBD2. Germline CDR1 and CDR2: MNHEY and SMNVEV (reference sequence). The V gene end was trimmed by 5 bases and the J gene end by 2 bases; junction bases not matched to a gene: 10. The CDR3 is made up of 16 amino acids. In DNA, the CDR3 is TGTGCCAGCAGTCTCCTACCGGGACTACCCACAGATACGCAGTATTTT. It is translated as CASSLLPGLPTDTQYF.

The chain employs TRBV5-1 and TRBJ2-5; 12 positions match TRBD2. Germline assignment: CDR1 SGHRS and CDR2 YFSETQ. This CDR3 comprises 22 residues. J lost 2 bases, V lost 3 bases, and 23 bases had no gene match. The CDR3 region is CASSSGLAGTPTSAGSQETQYF. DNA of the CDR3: TGCGCCAGCAGCTCGGGACTAGCGGGCACCCCCACCAGTGCGGGGAGTCAAGAGACCCAGTACTTC.